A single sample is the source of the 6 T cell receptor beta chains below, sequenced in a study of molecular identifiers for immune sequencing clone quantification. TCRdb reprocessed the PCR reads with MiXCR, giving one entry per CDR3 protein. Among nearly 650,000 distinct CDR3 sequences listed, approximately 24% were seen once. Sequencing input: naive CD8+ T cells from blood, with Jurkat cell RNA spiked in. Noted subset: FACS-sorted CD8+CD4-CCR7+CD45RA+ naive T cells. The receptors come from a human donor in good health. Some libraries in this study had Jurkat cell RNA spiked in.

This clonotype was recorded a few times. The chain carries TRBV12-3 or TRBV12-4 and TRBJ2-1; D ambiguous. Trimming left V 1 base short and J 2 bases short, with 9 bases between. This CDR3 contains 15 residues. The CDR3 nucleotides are TGTGCCAGCAGTTTAGACTTAGCCCCCTACAATGAGCAGTTCTTC. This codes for CASSLDLAPYNEQFF.

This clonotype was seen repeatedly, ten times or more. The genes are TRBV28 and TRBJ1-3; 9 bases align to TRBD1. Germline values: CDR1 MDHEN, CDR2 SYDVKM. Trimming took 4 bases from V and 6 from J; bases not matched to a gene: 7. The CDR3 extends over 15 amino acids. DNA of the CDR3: TGTGCCAGCAGTTCATCTCGGACAGGGGCAAACACCATATATTTT. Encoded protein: CASSSSRTGANTIYF.

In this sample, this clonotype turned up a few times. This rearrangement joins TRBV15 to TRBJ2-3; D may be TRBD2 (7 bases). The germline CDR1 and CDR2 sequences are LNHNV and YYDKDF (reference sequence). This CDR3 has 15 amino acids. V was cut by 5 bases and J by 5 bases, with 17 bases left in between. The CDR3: CATSFRGGGQDTQYF. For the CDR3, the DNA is TGTGCCACCAGCTTCCGTGGGGGGGGGCAAGATACGCAGTATTTT.

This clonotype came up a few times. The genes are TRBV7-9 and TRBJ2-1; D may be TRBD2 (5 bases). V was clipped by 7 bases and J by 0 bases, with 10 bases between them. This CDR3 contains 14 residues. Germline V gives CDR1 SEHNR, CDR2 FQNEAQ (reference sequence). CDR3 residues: CASTTTSSYNEQFF. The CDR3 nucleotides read TGTGCCAGCACCACTACTAGCTCCTACAATGAGCAGTTCTTC. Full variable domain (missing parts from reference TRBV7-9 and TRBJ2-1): DTGVSQNPRHKITKRGQNVTFRCDPISEHNRLYWYRQTLGQGPEFLTYFQNEAQLEKSRLLSDRFSAERPKGSFSTLEIQRTEQGDSAMYLCASTTTSSYNEQFFGPGTRLTVL.

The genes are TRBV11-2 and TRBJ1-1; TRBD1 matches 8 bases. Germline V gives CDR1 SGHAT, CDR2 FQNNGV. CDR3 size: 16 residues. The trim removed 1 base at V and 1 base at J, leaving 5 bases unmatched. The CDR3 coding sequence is TGTGCCAGCAGCTTAGGTATGCAGGGGGCGAACACTGAAGCTTTCTTT. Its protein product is CASSLGMQGANTEAFF.

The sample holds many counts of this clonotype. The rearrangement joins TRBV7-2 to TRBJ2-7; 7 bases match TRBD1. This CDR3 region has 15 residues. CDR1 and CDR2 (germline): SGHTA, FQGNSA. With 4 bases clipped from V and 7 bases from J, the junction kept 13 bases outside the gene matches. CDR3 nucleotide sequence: TGTGCCAGCAGCTCAACAGGGGTTGCGGAGTGGGAGCAGTACTTC. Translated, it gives CASSSTGVAEWEQYF.